This passage covers 8 T cell receptor beta chains from one sample sequenced in a study of patients with pleural tuberculosis. From the reads, TCRdb called clonotypes with MiXCR, one entry per CDR3 protein. The data show 25,000 to 35,000 distinct CDR3 sequences, 15% to 20% seen once. Sequencing was done on a sample of peripheral blood. The source of these receptors is a human donor with pleural tuberculosis.

This clonotype showed up many times. The chain carries TRBV20-1 and TRBJ2-5; D ambiguous. Per germline, CDR1 DFQATT and CDR2 SNEGSKA (reference sequence). This CDR3 contains 12 residues. The V and J ends lost 6 bases and 0 bases respectively, with 8 bases between them. CDR3 sequence reads: CSARTYQETQYF. The CDR3 nucleotides read TGCAGTGCCCGGACGTACCAAGAGACCCAGTACTTC.

Regarding this clonotype: With a much larger clone just one base away, this may be a read error. The chain couples TRBV2 to TRBJ1-5; 9 positions match TRBD1. The V gene's germline CDR1 is SNHLY and CDR2 FYNNEI. This CDR3 is built from 14 residues. Germline trimming cut 6 bases from V and 8 bases from J; bases unmatched to any gene: 8. The CDR3 here is CASRPDRGAEPQHF. The CDR3 DNA follows: TGTGCCAGCAGACCGGACAGGGGAGCGGAGCCCCAGCATTTT.

This clonotype was recorded many times. V gene TRBV2 combines with J gene TRBJ1-1; a weak D match, TRBD1 (6 bases). This CDR3 region has 11 residues. V was trimmed by 8 bases and J by 9 bases, leaving 13 bases between them. Germline-derived CDR1 and CDR2 are SNHLY and FYNNEI. The DNA for the CDR3 is TGTGCCAGCCTAAAAGGGGGGAAAGCTTTCTTT. Its translation: CASLKGGKAFF.

There are a few counts of this clonotype. A much larger clone lies one base from this, so it may be a read error. The chain combines TRBV15 with TRBJ2-7; D is perhaps TRBD2 (6 bases). The CDR3 contains 14 residues. The V gene's germline CDR1 is LNHNV and CDR2 YYDKDF (reference sequence). The CDR3 DNA is TGTGCCACCAGCAGAGGAGGGGAGGTAAACGAGCGGTACTTC. Translation: CATSRGGEVNERYF.

In its sample, this clonotype was seen many times. Here the CDR3 DNA reads TGTGCCAGCAGTCCAGGGGGCCCCTACGAGCAGTACTTC. This encodes CASSPGGPYEQYF. This sequence joins TRBV28 and TRBJ2-7; TRBD1 aligns across 8 bases. CDR3 size: 13 residues. J lost 2 bases, V lost 5 bases, and 2 bases had no gene match. Germline values: CDR1 MDHEN, CDR2 SYDVKM.

This clonotype was counted many times. The chain carries TRBV15 and TRBJ2-3; unclear D gene. CDR3 size: 16 residues. Germline V CDR1 and CDR2: LNHNV, YYDKDF (reference sequence). V was shortened by 0 bases and J by 5 bases, with 15 bases between the two germline ends. CDR3 nucleotide sequence: TGTGCCACCAGCAGAGATCGAGTGGTGATTCGAGATACGCAGTATTTT. Encoded protein: CATSRDRVVIRDTQYF.

The chain carries TRBV7-2 and TRBJ1-1, with D uncertain. This CDR3 is 15 amino acids long. Trimming stripped 5 bases from V and 9 bases from J, with 22 bases between. Germline CDR1 and CDR2: SGHTA and FQGNSA. The CDR3 nucleotides are TGTGCCAGCAGCCTAGATTCTGCTTGGGCCGCTAAAGCTTTCTTT. Translation: CASSLDSAWAAKAFF.

This clonotype was seen repeatedly, ten times or more. V is TRBV4-3 and J is TRBJ1-6; D is ambiguous. Trimming took 3 bases from V and 6 from J, leaving 3 bases between them. The length of the CDR3 is 12 residues. CDR1 is LGHNA and CDR2 is YSLEER in the germline V gene. The CDR3 here is CASSQANSPLHF. DNA for the CDR3: TGCGCCAGCAGCCAGGCTAATTCACCCCTCCACTTT.